The clone carrying this TCR beta chain was detected only a few times. What it binds is not known. Germline CDR1 WNHNN, CDR2 SYGVQD (reference sequence). CDR3 size: 15 residues. The V end was cut by 4 bases, the J end by 8 bases, with 21 bases between. The sample comes from a study of CD8 T cells in ankylosing spondylitis. Study findings and constraints: Reactive arthritis synovial fluid and blood were previously reported to contain some motif variants. Reportedly, significant enrichment of disease-linked clones occurred in matched ankylosing spondylitis synovial fluid. In ankylosing spondylitis blood, a motif of fewer than 10 highly homologous TCR beta variants appeared characteristic. With a CD8+ phenotype, disease-linked clones were relatively rare in peripheral blood.

In making TCR beta libraries, quantitative 5'-RACE with molecular barcodes was used. Using its own MiXCR run on the 5' RACE reads, TCRdb lists one record per CDR3 protein. The profile shows hundreds of thousands of distinct CDR3 sequences, roughly a quarter of them singletons. V usage is TRBV10-1 and J usage is TRBJ2-7, with no clear D. The sequence was collected from a male donor with ankylosing spondylitis. The sequencing input was blood, either unsorted or a sorted T cell fraction (not recorded which). The CDR3: CASSGQSRPEEKQYV. CDR3 DNA: TGCGCCAGCAGTGGGCAATCGAGGCCAGAAGAGAAGCAGTACGTC.